This T cell receptor beta chain was sequenced during a study of blood T cell repertoires in COVID-19. Study-wide context: In each case, the material was cDNA or gDNA derived from T cells, B-cell-depleted T cells, or PBMCs.

As originally analysed: Estimates of nucleated cell counts were drawn from the amplification of reference gene primers. Assay: immunoSEQ multiplex PCR; the TCRdb copy retains only in-frame clones and omits some. V, J and clone size derive from that table, while D and trimming were established from the DNA sequence. The data hold about 150,000 clones, with about nine tenths observed a single time. The germline gives CDR1 SNHLY, CDR2 FYNNEI. V shed 4 bases and J 4 bases; nucleotides not matched to a gene: 15. The CDR3 contains 18 residues. The chain combines TRBV2 with TRBJ2-5; 10 bases match TRBD2. The source is a middle-aged man with active COVID-19. The sample consisted of peripheral blood. The CDR3: CASSVSSGGAGVRETQYF. The CDR3 region has the DNA TGTGCCAGCAGTGTGAGCAGCGGGGGGGCCGGGGTAAGAGAGACCCAGTACTTC.